This T cell receptor (beta chain) was sequenced in a study of cytomegalovirus exposure and HLA in healthy donors. Study-wide context: Findings of an earlier analysis included around 100 million unique TCR beta sequences from some 200 million T cells. Overall study results and limits: There were some V segments, including TRBV6-2 and TRBV6-3, excluded as indistinguishable. Most TCR beta V segments were productive about 87% or about 30% of the time in an earlier analysis.

The CDR3 is 16 residues long. Germline V gene lookup returns CDR1 SGHDT and CDR2 YYEEEE. J gave up 0 bases and V 5 bases, and 11 bases lay outside the gene matches. A note on this clone: No antigen is known for it.

A multiplex PCR was run with 60 Vbeta primers and 13 Jbeta primers. Original handling: As a later analysis found, there were about 80 million unique TCR beta chains, of which 8.5 million to 13 million were shared. The method was immunoSEQ multiplex PCR; TCRdb's version includes in-frame clones alone and lacks a portion of them. Clone size and V and J calls were adopted from that table, with D and trimming inferred from the DNA. Of about 220,000 clones listed, 82% are singletons. This sequence originates from a woman aged 40-49 years in good health and CMV-seropositive. The specimen was PBMCs. The rearrangement links TRBV5-6 to TRBJ2-7; TRBD1 matches at 7 bases. The CDR3 DNA reads TGTGCCAGCAGTCTTCCAGGGGGTTTGAGCTCCTACGAGCAGTACTTC. This translates into CASSLPGGLSSYEQYF.